The 12 T cell receptor beta chains in this list originate from one sample, sequenced in a study of blood T cell repertoires in COVID-19. TCRdb's table, derived via immunoSEQ multiplex PCR, lists solely in-frame clones and lacks some. The table has 50,000 to 75,000 clones, over 75% seen once; the top ten hold about 20%. What was sequenced was peripheral blood. The origin of the receptors is a man older than 75 with active or convalescent COVID-19.

The genes are TRBV2 and TRBJ2-5; no clear D gene. Looked up from germline, CDR1 is SNHLY and CDR2 is FYNNEI. CDR3 length: 13 residues. V lost 1 base to trimming and J lost 5 bases, with 8 bases between them. This chain's CDR3 is CASSEEAFETQYF. The CDR3 region has the DNA TGTGCCAGCAGTGAAGAAGCTTTCGAGACCCAGTACTTC.

CDR3 in amino acids: CATSRGTGSYEQYF. The CDR3 DNA reads TGTGCCACATCGCGAGGCACAGGGAGCTACGAGCAGTACTTC. V usage is TRBV24-1 and J usage is TRBJ2-7; possibly TRBD1 for D (6 bases). Per germline, CDR1 KGHDR and CDR2 SFDVKD. The V and J ends lost 10 bases and 3 bases respectively, with 18 bases between them. This CDR3 region has 14 residues.

V usage is TRBV3-1 (or the pseudogene TRBV3-2) and J usage is TRBJ2-3, with a weak D call TRBD2 (6 bases). The CDR3 is made up of 13 amino acids. Trimming removed 5 bases from V and 6 bases from J, with 12 bases in between. The germline V gene encodes CDR1 LGHDT and CDR2 YNNKEL (reference sequence). CDR3 sequence (DNA): TGTGCCAGCAGCGGTACTAGCTTCGATACGCAGTATTTT. It yields the protein CASSGTSFDTQYF.

This clone was recorded once. The genes are TRBV6-5 and TRBJ2-1; 12 bases match TRBD2. Germline V lookup: CDR1 MNHEY, CDR2 SVGAGI. After removal of 6 bases from V and 12 bases from J, the junction contained 12 bases not matched to a gene. This CDR3 is 15 amino acids long. The CDR3 region is CASRGGLAGYEGQFF. In nucleotides, the CDR3 is TGTGCCAGCAGGGGAGGACTAGCGGGGTATGAGGGGCAGTTCTTC.

This chain joins TRBV7-9 and TRBJ2-7; 10 bases line up with TRBD1. J was trimmed by 5 bases and V by 3 bases; bases with no gene match: 10. This CDR3 has 16 amino acids. Germline CDR1 is SEHNR and CDR2 is FQNEAQ (reference sequence). In DNA form, the CDR3 reads TGTGCCAGCAGCTTCGACCCGGGACAGGGGTATAACGAGCAGTACTTC. As protein: CASSFDPGQGYNEQYF.

Only a few counts were recorded for this clone. V and J are TRBV19 and TRBJ1-5; 12 bases align to TRBD1. J gave up 7 bases and V 5 bases, and 9 bases lay outside the gene matches. The CDR3 length is 16 residues. The V gene's germline CDR1 is LNHDA and CDR2 SQIVND (reference sequence). For the CDR3, the DNA is TGTGCCAGTAGTTTCAACCGGGACAGGGGGCACCAGCCCCAGCATTTT. It yields the protein CASSFNRDRGHQPQHF.

The chain combines TRBV7-8 with TRBJ2-4; 7 bases are a match to TRBD1. Trimming removed 5 bases from V and 0 bases from J; junction bases left unmatched: 4. This CDR3 contains 15 residues. The V gene's germline CDR1 is SGHVS and CDR2 FQNEAQ. CDR3 coding DNA: TGTGCCAGCAGCAACCGGGACAGAGCCAAAAACATTCAGTACTTC. As protein: CASSNRDRAKNIQYF.

The V gene is TRBV3-1 (or the pseudogene TRBV3-2), the J gene TRBJ1-3; 9 bases agree with TRBD1. Germline V lookup: CDR1 LGHDT, CDR2 YNNKEL (reference sequence). V shed 4 bases, J shed 0 bases, and the junction held 1 base outside the gene matches. The CDR3 is made up of 15 amino acids. CDR3 bases: TGTGCCAGCAGCCGGGACAGGGACTCTGGAAACACCATATATTTT. This encodes CASSRDRDSGNTIYF.

The chain links TRBV7-3 to TRBJ2-7; D possibly corresponds to TRBD1 (6 bases). V was cut by 5 bases and J by 0 bases, with 8 bases left in between. This CDR3 region has 13 residues. The germline V gene encodes CDR1 SGHTA and CDR2 FQGTGA. For the CDR3, the DNA is TGTGCCAGCAGCCGGGACAACTCCTACGAGCAGTACTTC. Translating it yields CASSRDNSYEQYF.

By frequency in the sample, this clone is medium-sized (0.01 to 0.1%). J is TRBJ2-1 and V is TRBV12-1; TRBD2, the table's D call, was not compared with the DNA. TRBV12-1 is tagged as a pseudogene. This CDR3 is built from 15 residues. CDR3 residues: CASSGMGDRCGEQFF. CDR3 DNA sequence: TGTGCCAGCAGCGGGATGGGAGATCGATGTGGTGAGCAGTTCTTC.

V usage is TRBV19 and J usage is TRBJ2-7; D may be TRBD1 (5 bases). V lost 1 base to trimming and J lost 2 bases, with 9 bases between them. The CDR3 sequence is 14 residues long. CDR1 is LNHDA and CDR2 is SQIVND in the germline V gene (reference sequence). CDR3 protein: CASSIVDTTYEQYF. CDR3 bases: TGTGCCAGTAGTATAGTGGACACCACCTACGAGCAGTACTTC. The full variable domain, in which reference TRBV19 and TRBJ2-7 provide the parts outside the CDR3, is DGGITQSPKYLFRKEGQNVTLSCEQNLNHDAMYWYRQDPGQGLRLIYYSQIVNDFQKGDIAEGYSVSREKKESFPLTVTSAQKNPTAFYLCASSIVDTTYEQYFGPGTRLTVT.

This chain joins TRBV4-1 and TRBJ2-7, with 8 bases identical to TRBD1. The CDR3 runs 13 residues. V lost 7 bases and J lost 6; bases outside the gene matches: 8. In germline, CDR1 is MGHRA, CDR2 YSYEKL. Here the CDR3 reads CASTRTGQGEQYF. In DNA form, the CDR3 reads TGCGCCAGCACCCGGACAGGGCAGGGCGAGCAGTACTTC.